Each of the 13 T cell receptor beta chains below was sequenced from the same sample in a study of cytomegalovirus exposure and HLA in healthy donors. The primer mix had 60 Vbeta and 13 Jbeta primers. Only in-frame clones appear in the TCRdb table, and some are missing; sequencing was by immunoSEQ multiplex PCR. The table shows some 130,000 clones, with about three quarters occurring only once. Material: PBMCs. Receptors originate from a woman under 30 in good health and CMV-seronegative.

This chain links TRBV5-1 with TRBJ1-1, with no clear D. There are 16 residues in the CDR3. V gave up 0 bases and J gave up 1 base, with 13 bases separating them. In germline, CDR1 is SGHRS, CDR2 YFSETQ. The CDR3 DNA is TGCGCCAGCAGCTTGGAGGTTAGGACTGCGAACACTGAAGCTTTCTTT. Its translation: CASSLEVRTANTEAFF.

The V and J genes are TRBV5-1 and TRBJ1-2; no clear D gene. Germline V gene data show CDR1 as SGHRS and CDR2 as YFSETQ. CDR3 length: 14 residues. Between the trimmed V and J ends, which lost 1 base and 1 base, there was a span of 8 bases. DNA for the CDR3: TGCGCCAGCAGCTTGCTAGGATTTAACTATGGCTACACCTTC. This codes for CASSLLGFNYGYTF.

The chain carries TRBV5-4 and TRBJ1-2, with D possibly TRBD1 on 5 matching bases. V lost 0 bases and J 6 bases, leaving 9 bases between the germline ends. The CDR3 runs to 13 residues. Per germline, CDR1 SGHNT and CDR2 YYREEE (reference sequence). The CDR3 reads CASSLAGGDGYTF. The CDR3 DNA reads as TGTGCCAGCAGCTTGGCTGGAGGGGATGGCTACACCTTC.

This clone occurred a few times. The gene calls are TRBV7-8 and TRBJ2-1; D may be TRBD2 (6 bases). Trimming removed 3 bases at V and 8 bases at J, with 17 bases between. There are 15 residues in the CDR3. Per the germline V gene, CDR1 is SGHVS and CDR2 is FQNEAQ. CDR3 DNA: TGTGCCAGCAGCTTGCCCGGGCTAGCGAGCGATGAGCAGTTCTTC. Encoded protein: CASSLPGLASDEQFF. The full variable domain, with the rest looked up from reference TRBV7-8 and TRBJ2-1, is GAGVSQSPRYKVAKRGQDVALRCDPISGHVSLFWYQQALGQGPEFLTYFQNEAQLDKSGLPSDRFFAERPEGSVSTLKIQRTQQEDSAVYLCASSLPGLASDEQFFGPGTRLTVL.

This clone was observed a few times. The CDR3 loop is CASSIRQFEQFF. For the CDR3, the DNA is TGCGCCAGCAGCATTAGACAGTTTGAGCAGTTCTTC. The chain joins TRBV5-1 to TRBJ2-1; a possible D gene is TRBD1 (5 bases). Trimming took off 4 bases at V and 9 bases at J, with 11 bases between the two ends. The length of the CDR3 is 12 residues. The V gene's germline CDR1 is SGHRS and CDR2 YFSETQ.

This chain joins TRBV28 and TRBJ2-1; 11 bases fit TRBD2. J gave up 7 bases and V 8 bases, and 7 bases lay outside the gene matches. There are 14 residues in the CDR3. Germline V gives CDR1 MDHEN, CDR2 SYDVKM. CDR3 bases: TGTGCCAGCCTGGGTAGCGGGAGGGCAAATGAGCAGTTCTTC. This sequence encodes CASLGSGRANEQFF.

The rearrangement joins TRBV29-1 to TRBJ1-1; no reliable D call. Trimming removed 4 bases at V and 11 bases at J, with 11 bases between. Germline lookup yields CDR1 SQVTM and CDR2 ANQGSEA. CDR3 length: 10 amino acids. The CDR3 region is CSVAAPQAFF. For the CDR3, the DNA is TGCAGCGTTGCCGCCCCCCAGGCTTTCTTT.

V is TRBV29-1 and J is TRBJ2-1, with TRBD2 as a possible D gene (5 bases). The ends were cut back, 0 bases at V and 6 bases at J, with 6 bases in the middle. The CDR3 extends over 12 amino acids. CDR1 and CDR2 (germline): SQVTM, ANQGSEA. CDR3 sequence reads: CSVEELVNEQFF. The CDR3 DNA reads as TGCAGCGTTGAAGAACTAGTCAATGAGCAGTTCTTC.

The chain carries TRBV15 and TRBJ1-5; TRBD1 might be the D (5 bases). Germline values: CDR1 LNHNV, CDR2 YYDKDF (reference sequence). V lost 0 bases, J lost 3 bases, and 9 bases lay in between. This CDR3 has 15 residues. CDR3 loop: CATSRDKGLNQPQHF. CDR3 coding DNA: TGTGCCACCAGCAGAGATAAGGGGCTCAATCAGCCCCAGCATTTT.

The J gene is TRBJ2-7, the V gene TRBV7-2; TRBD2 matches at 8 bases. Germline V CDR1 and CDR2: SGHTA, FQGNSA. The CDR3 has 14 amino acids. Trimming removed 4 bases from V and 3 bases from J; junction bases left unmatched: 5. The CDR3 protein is CASSSRAGGYEQYF. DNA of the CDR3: TGTGCCAGCAGCTCCCGGGCGGGGGGCTACGAGCAGTACTTC.

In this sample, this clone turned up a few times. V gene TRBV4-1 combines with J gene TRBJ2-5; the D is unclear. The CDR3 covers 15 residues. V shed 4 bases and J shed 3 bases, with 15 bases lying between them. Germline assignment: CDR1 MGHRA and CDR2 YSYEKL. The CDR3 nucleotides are TGCGCCAGCAGCCCCACTGTGATAGGAGAAGAGACCCAGTACTTC. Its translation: CASSPTVIGEETQYF.

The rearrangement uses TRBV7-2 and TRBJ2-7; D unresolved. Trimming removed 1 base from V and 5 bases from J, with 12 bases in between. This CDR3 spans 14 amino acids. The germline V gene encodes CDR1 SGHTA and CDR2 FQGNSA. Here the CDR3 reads CASSLVAGSHEQYF. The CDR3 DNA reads TGTGCCAGCAGCTTAGTTGCAGGCAGCCACGAGCAGTACTTC.

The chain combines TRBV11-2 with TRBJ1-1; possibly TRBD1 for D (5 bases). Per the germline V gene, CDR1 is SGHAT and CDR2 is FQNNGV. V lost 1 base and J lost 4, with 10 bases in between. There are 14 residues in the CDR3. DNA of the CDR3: TGTGCCAGCAGCTTAGTCCAGGGTGCCACTGAAGCTTTCTTT. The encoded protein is CASSLVQGATEAFF. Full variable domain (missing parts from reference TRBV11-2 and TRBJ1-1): EAGVAQSPRYKIIEKRQSVAFWCNPISGHATLYWYQQILGQGPKLLIQFQNNGVVDDSQLPKDRFSAERLKGVDSTLKIQPAKLEDSAVYLCASSLVQGATEAFFGQGTRLTVV.